The clone carrying this T cell receptor (beta chain) was observed a handful of times. In TCRdb, the 5' RACE reads were re-called with MiXCR into one record per CDR3 protein. The sample carries around 670,000 distinct CDR3 sequences, around 6% recorded once. This sample was included in a study of identical twins. This TCR derives from a young man in good health. Sequenced material: naive T cells sorted from blood.

The CDR3 here is CASSELLVENEQFF. CDR3 DNA: TGTGCCAGCAGTGAACTACTAGTGGAAAATGAGCAGTTCTTC. The V call is TRBV2, the J call TRBJ2-1; TRBD2 is a possible D gene (5 bases). Trimming stripped 2 bases from V and 7 bases from J, with 12 bases between. Germline V gives CDR1 SNHLY, CDR2 FYNNEI. The CDR3 sequence is 14 residues long. Together with reference TRBV2 and TRBJ2-1, the CDR3 gives the full variable domain: EPEVTQTPSHQVTQMGQEVILRCVPISNHLYFYWYRQILGQKVEFLVSFYNNEISEKSEIFDDQFSVERPDGSNFTLKIRSTKLEDSAMYFCASSELLVENEQFFGPGTRLTVL.